This TCR beta chain was documented in a study of long-term antiretroviral therapy in people with HIV. The wider study: Sampling started about a decade before the 2015 immediate-ART recommendation.

Every one of the participants with HIV received treatment in the United States. Every specimen held between roughly 0.85-10 million cryopreserved PBMC. These were thawed and washed before DNA extraction. Survey level was the resolution at which the v3.0 immunoSEQ assay ran. In sequencing, roughly 35,000-50,000 T-cell genomes per sample were targeted. Profiling relied on immunoSEQ multiplex PCR, and the TCRdb table lists in-frame clones only, not all of them. The profile covers roughly 10,000 clones, with over 75% appearing a single time and approximately 20% taken by the ten largest. Germline CDR1 reads SGHTA; CDR2 reads FQGNSA. V was shortened by 1 base and J by 3 bases, with 16 bases between the two germline ends. The CDR3 spans 16 residues.

The V gene is TRBV7-2, the J gene TRBJ2-7; the D gene is possibly TRBD2 (6 bases). The sample in question was unsorted PBMCs, obtained 1.8 years after starting antiretroviral therapy. This sequence was found in a man aged 40-50 years with HIV. CDR3 nucleotides: TGTGCCAGCAGCTTAGATCGGGACTCACGTTACTACGAGCAGTACTTC. Translation gives CASSLDRDSRYYEQYF.